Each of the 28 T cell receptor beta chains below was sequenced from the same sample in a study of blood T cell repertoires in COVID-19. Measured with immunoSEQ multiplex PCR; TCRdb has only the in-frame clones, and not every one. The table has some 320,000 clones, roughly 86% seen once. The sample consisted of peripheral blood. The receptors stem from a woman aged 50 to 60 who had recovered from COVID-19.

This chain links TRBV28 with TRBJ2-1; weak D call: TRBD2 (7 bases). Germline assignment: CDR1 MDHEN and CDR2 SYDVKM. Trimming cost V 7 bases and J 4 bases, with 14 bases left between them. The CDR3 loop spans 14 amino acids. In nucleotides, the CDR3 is TGTGCCAGCATAGAGGGGGGGAGGTACAATGAGCAGTTCTTC. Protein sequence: CASIEGGRYNEQFF. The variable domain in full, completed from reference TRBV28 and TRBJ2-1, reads DVKVTQSSRYLVKRTGEKVFLECVQDMDHENMFWYRQDPGLGLRLIYFSYDVKMKEKGDIPEGYSVSREKKERFSLILESASTNQTSMYLCASIEGGRYNEQFFGPGTRLTVL.

The CDR3 coding sequence is TGTGCCAGTAGTATAGATCGAGAGGGTACTGAAGCTTTCTTT. This translates into CASSIDREGTEAFF. V usage is TRBV19 and J usage is TRBJ1-1; D is unresolved. There are 14 residues in the CDR3. The V gene's germline CDR1 is LNHDA and CDR2 SQIVND (reference sequence). V was trimmed by 0 bases and J by 5 bases, leaving 10 bases between them.

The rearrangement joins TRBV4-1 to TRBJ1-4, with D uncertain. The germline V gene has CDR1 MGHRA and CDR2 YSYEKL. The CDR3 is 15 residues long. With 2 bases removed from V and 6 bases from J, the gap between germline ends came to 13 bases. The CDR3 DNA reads TGCGCCAGCAGCCAATCACCTGGGCCTTATGAAAAACTGTTTTTT. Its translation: CASSQSPGPYEKLFF.

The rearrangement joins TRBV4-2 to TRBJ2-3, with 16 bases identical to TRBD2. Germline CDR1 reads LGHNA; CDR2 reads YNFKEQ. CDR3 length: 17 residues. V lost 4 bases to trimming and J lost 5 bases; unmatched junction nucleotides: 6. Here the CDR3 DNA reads TGTGCCAGCAGCCCCACAGGGACTAGCGGGGGGGTAGATACGCAGTATTTT. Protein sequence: CASSPTGTSGGVDTQYF.

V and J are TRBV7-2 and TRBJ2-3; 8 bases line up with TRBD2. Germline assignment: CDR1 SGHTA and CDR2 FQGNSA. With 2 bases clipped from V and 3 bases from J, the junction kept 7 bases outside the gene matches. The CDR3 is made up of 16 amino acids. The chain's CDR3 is CASSLLAGQGTDTQYF. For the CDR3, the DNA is TGTGCCAGCAGCTTACTAGCGGGCCAAGGTACAGATACGCAGTATTTT.

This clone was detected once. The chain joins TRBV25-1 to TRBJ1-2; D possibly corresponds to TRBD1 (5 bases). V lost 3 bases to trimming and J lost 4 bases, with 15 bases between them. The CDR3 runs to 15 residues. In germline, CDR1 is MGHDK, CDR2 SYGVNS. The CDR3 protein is CASSESSAGLYGYTF. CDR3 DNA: TGTGCCAGCAGTGAGTCGTCGGCAGGGCTCTATGGCTACACCTTC.

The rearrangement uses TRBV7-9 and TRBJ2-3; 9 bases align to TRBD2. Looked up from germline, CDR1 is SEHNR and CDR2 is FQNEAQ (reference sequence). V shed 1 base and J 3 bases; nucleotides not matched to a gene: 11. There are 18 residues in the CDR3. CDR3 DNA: TGTGCCAGCAGCTTAGGCGCGGGAGGGTCCTCGTGGACAGATACGCAGTATTTT. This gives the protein CASSLGAGGSSWTDTQYF.

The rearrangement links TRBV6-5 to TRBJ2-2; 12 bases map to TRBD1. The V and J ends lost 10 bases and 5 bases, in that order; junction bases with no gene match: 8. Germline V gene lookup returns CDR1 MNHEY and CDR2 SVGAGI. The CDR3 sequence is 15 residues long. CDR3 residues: CATQGQGAPTGELFF. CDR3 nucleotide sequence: TGTGCCACCCAGGGACAGGGGGCGCCGACCGGGGAGCTGTTTTTT.

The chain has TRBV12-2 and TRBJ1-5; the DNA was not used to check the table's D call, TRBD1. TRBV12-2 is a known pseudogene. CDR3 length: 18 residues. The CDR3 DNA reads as TGTGCAAGTCGCTCAAGGACAGGGATCAATTTAAGGGATCAGCCCCAGCATTTT. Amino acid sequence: CASRSRTGINLRDQPQHF.

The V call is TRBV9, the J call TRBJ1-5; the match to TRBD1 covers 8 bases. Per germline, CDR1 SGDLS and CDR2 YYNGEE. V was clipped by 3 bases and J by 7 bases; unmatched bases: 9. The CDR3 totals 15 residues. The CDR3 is CASSADRAVGQPQHF. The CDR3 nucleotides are TGTGCCAGCAGCGCGGACAGGGCTGTGGGACAGCCCCAGCATTTT.

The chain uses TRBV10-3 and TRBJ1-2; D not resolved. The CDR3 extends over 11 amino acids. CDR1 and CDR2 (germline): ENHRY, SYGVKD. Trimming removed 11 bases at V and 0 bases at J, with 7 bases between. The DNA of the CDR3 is TGTGCCGTCGGGACTAACTATGGCTACACCTTC. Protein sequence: CAVGTNYGYTF.

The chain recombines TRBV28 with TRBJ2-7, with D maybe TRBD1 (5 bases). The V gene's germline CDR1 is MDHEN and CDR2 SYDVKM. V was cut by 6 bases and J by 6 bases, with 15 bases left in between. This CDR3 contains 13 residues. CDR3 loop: CASRSQGNGEQYF. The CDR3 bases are TGTGCCAGCAGAAGTCAGGGTAATGGCGAGCAGTACTTC. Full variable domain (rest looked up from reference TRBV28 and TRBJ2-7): DVKVTQSSRYLVKRTGEKVFLECVQDMDHENMFWYRQDPGLGLRLIYFSYDVKMKEKGDIPEGYSVSREKKERFSLILESASTNQTSMYLCASRSQGNGEQYFGPGTRLTVT.

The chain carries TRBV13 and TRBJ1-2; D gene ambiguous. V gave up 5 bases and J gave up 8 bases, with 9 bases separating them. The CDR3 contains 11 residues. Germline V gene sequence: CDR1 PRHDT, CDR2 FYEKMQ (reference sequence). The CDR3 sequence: CASSETGGYTF. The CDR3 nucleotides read TGTGCCAGCAGCGAAACGGGGGGCTACACCTTC.

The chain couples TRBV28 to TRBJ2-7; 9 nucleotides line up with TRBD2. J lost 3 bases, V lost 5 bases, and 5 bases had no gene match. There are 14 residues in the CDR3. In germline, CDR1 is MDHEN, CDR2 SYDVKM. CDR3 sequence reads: CASSGSGSVYEQYF. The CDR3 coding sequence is TGTGCCAGCAGTGGTAGCGGGAGTGTCTACGAGCAGTACTTC. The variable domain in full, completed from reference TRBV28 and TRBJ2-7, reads DVKVTQSSRYLVKRTGEKVFLECVQDMDHENMFWYRQDPGLGLRLIYFSYDVKMKEKGDIPEGYSVSREKKERFSLILESASTNQTSMYLCASSGSGSVYEQYFGPGTRLTVT.

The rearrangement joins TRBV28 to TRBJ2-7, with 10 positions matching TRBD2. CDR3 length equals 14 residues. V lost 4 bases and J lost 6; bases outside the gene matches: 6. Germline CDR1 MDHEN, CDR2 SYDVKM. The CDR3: CASSSGLAVIEQYF. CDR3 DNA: TGTGCCAGCAGTTCCGGACTAGCGGTCATCGAGCAGTACTTC.

The CDR3 reads CASRQGIHEQYF. The CDR3, as DNA: TGTGCCAGCAGACAGGGGATCCACGAGCAGTACTTC. The gene calls are TRBV5-5 and TRBJ2-7; 7 bases line up with TRBD1. CDR3 length: 12 residues. With V trimmed by 5 bases and J by 5 bases, 4 bases remained unmatched. Per the germline V gene, CDR1 is SGHKS and CDR2 is YYEKEE (reference sequence).

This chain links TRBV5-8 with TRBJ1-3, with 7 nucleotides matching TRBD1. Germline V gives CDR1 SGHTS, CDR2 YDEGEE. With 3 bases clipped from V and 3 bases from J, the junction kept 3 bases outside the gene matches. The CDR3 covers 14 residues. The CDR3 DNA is TGTGCCAGCAGCTCGACAGGGTTTGGAAACACCATATATTTT. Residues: CASSSTGFGNTIYF.

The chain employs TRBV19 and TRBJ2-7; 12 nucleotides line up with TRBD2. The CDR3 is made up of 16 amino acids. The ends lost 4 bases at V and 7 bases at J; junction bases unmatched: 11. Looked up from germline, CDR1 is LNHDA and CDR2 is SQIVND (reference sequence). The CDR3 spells CASSTLAGGPNWEQYF. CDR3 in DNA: TGTGCCAGTAGTACTCTAGCGGGAGGGCCCAATTGGGAGCAGTACTTC.

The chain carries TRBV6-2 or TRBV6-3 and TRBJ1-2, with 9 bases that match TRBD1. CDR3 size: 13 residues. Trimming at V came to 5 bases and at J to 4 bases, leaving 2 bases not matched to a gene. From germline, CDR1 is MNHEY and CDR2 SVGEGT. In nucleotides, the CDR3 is TGTGCCAGCAGTGGGACAGGGACCTATGGCTACACCTTC. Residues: CASSGTGTYGYTF.

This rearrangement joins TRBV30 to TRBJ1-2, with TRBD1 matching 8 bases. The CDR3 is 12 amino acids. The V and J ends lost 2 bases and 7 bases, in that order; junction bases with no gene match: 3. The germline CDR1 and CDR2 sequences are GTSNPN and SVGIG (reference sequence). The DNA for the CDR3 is TGTGCCTGGAGTCCAGGGGGCAGTGGCTACACCTTC. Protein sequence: CAWSPGGSGYTF.

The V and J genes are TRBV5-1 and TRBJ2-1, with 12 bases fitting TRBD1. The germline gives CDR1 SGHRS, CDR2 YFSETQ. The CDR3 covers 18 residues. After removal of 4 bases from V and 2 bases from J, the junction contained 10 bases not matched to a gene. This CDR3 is CASSNIRGTGGTYNEQFF. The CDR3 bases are TGCGCCAGCAGCAACATTCGGGGGACAGGGGGCACCTACAATGAGCAGTTCTTC.

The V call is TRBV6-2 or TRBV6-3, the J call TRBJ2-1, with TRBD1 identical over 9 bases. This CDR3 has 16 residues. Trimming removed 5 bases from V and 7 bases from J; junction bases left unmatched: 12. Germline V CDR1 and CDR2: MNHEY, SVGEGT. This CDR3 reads CASSRPGTGLGNEQFF. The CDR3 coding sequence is TGTGCCAGCAGTCGACCCGGGACAGGGCTCGGAAATGAGCAGTTCTTC.

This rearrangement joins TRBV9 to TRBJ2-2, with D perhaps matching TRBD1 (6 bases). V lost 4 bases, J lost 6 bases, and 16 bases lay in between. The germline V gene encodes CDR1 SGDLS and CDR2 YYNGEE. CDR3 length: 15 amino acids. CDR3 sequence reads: CASSPPGHKAGELFF. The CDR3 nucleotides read TGTGCCAGCAGCCCACCGGGACACAAGGCCGGGGAGCTGTTTTTT. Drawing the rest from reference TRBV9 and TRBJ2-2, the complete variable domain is DSGVTQTPKHLITATGQRVTLRCSPRSGDLSVYWYQQSLDQGLQFLIQYYNGEERAKGNILERFSAQQFPDLHSELNLSSLELGDSALYFCASSPPGHKAGELFFGEGSRLTVL.

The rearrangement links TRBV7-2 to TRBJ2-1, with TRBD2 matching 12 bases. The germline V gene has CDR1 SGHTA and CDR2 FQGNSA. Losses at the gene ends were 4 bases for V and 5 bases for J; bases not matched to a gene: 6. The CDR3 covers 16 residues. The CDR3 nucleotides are TGTGCCAGCAGCTATACTAGCGGGGGGCCAAACAATGAGCAGTTCTTC. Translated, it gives CASSYTSGGPNNEQFF.

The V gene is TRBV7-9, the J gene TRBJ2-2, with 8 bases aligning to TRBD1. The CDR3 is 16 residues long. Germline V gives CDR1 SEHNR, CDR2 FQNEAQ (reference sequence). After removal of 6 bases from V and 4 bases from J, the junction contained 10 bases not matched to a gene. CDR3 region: CASRVTGGLLTGELFF. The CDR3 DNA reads TGTGCCAGCAGGGTAACAGGGGGTTTACTCACCGGGGAGCTGTTTTTT.

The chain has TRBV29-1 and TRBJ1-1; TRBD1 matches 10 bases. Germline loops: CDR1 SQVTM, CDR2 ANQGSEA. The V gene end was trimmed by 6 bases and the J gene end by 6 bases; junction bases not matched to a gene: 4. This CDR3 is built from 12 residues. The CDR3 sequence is CSVGQGSAEAFF. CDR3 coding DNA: TGCAGCGTGGGACAGGGGAGCGCTGAAGCTTTCTTT.

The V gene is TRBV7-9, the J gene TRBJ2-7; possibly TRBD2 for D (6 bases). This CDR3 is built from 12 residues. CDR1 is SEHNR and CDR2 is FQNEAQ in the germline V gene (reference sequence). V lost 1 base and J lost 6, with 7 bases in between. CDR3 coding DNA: TGTGCCAGCAGCTTAGGCGGGACCGAGCAGTACTTC. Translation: CASSLGGTEQYF.

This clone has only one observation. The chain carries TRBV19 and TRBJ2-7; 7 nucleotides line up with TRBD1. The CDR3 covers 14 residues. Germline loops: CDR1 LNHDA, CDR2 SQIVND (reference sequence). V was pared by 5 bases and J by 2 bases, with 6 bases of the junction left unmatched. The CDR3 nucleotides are TGTGCCAGTAGTGTTACAGGGGACCCCTACGAGCAGTACTTC. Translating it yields CASSVTGDPYEQYF.